The next 5 T cell receptor beta chains were all read from a single sample in a study of T cell responses to AZD1222 COVID-19 vaccine. Profiling relied on immunoSEQ multiplex PCR, and the TCRdb table lists in-frame clones only, not all of them. In the table there are roughly 82,000 clones, 85% of which are singletons. Sequencing used peripheral blood, obtained on day 0 of AZD1222 vaccination. The receptors stem from an adult in good health.

Remarks on this clone: One end of the junction does not line up with germline, which may come from a read error. In DNA form, the CDR3 reads TGTGCCAGCAGTTTATGGGGTGGCAACAGCGGGGAGCTGTTTTTT. Translation gives CASSLWGGNSGELFF. The chain combines TRBV27 with TRBJ2-2; D not certain. CDR1 and CDR2 from the germline V gene are MNHEY and SMNVEV (reference sequence). The CDR3 runs to 15 residues.

This chain connects TRBV2 to TRBJ1-2; maybe TRBD1 (6 bases). The CDR3 loop spans 15 amino acids. The V end was cut by 6 bases, the J end by 4 bases, with 18 bases between. The V gene's germline CDR1 is SNHLY and CDR2 FYNNEI. CDR3 in amino acids: CASREWGRRAYGYTF. CDR3 nucleotide sequence: TGTGCCAGCAGGGAGTGGGGGCGCAGGGCCTATGGCTACACCTTC.

This chain links TRBV5-1 with TRBJ2-4; D might be TRBD2 (6 bases). The CDR3 runs to 16 residues. The germline V and J ends were trimmed by 2 bases and 2 bases, with 14 bases remaining between them. Germline lookup yields CDR1 SGHRS and CDR2 YFSETQ. The CDR3 loop is CASSFDSEGTKNIQYF. The CDR3 region has the DNA TGCGCCAGCAGCTTCGACTCGGAGGGGACCAAAAACATTCAGTACTTC.

A single count supports this clone. This sequence joins TRBV7-2 and TRBJ2-7; TRBD1 matches 11 bases. The CDR3 runs to 14 residues. Looked up from germline, CDR1 is SGHTA and CDR2 is FQGNSA. With V trimmed by 4 bases and J by 6 bases, 5 bases remained unmatched. CDR3 sequence (DNA): TGTGCCAGCAGCTCCCGGGACAGGGGGAGCGAGCAGTACTTC. Protein: CASSSRDRGSEQYF.

The genes are TRBV28 and TRBJ2-1; weak D call: TRBD1 (6 bases). The CDR3 totals 11 residues. Germline V lookup: CDR1 MDHEN, CDR2 SYDVKM. Between the trimmed V and J ends, which lost 7 bases and 9 bases, there was a span of 10 bases. The CDR3 sequence: CASTGGGEQFF. CDR3 nucleotides: TGTGCCAGCACTGGGGGCGGTGAGCAGTTCTTC.